A selection of T cell receptor beta chains follows, all from one sample in a study of tumour-infiltrating T cells in Burkitt lymphoma. Assay: immunoSEQ multiplex PCR; the TCRdb copy retains only in-frame clones and omits some. The table lists 810 or so clones, more than 20% of them singletons. Sequencing was performed on tumor tissue. These receptors were taken from a human donor with Burkitt lymphoma. Each CDR3 is given with its conserved first and last residue. The D gene is left open where the match is weak. Only part of the rows carry a size: once, few, many, or a class if the clone is expanded.

j_call: TRBJ2-4
v_call: TRBV14
d_call: NA
clone_size: few
cdr3_length: 18
cdr3_aa: CASSQTYRGGVTKNIQYF
cdr3_nt: TGTGCCAGCAGCCAAACTTATAGGGGGGGAGTTACCAAAAACATTCAGTACTTC

j_call: TRBJ2-3
v_call: TRBV11-2
d_call: NA
clone_size: large
cdr3_length: 13
cdr3_aa: CASSSSSTDTQYF
cdr3_nt: TGTGCCAGCAGCTCCTCTAGCACAGATACGCAGTATTTT

j_call: TRBJ2-2
v_call: TRBV10-3
d_call: NA
clone_size: few
cdr3_length: 14
cdr3_aa: CAISDPLGTGELFF
cdr3_nt: TGTGCCATCAGTGACCCACTAGGGACCGGGGAGCTGTTTTTT

j_call: TRBJ2-1
v_call: TRBV6-1
d_call: TRBD2
clone_size: large
cdr3_length: 14
cdr3_aa: CASRLAGGSNEQFF
cdr3_nt: TGTGCCAGCAGACTAGCGGGGGGATCAAATGAGCAGTTCTTC

j_call: TRBJ2-5
v_call: TRBV18
d_call: NA
clone_size: once
cdr3_length: 13
cdr3_aa: CASSPGTQETQYF
cdr3_nt: TGTGCCAGCTCACCGGGGACTCAAGAGACCCAGTACTTC

j_call: TRBJ1-1
v_call: TRBV27
d_call: NA
clone_size: few
cdr3_length: 13
cdr3_aa: CASSPYTDTEAFF
cdr3_nt: TGTGCCAGCAGTCCGTACACGGACACTGAAGCTTTCTTT

j_call: TRBJ2-2
v_call: TRBV6-5
d_call: NA
clone_size: few
cdr3_length: 15
cdr3_aa: CASRTDRLWIGELFF
cdr3_nt: TGTGCCAGCAGGACAGACAGGCTGTGGATCGGGGAGCTGTTTTTT

j_call: TRBJ1-1
v_call: TRBV7-9
d_call: NA
clone_size: NA
cdr3_length: 14
cdr3_aa: CASSLEVGGTEAFF
cdr3_nt: TGTGCCAGCAGCTTAGAAGTCGGTGGCACTGAAGCTTTCTTT

j_call: TRBJ2-7
v_call: TRBV4-2
d_call: NA
clone_size: few
cdr3_length: 13
cdr3_aa: CASSPGNGYEQYF
cdr3_nt: TGTGCCAGCAGCCCGGGGAATGGGTACGAGCAGTACTTC

j_call: TRBJ2-7
v_call: TRBV10-3
d_call: TRBD1
clone_size: few
cdr3_length: 12
cdr3_aa: CATFDRAYEQYF
cdr3_nt: TGTGCCACTTTCGACAGGGCCTACGAGCAGTACTTC

j_call: TRBJ1-4
v_call: TRBV4-2
d_call: TRBD1
clone_size: large
cdr3_length: 17
cdr3_aa: CASSQLLAGTGGGKLFF
cdr3_nt: TGTGCCAGCAGCCAACTCCTCGCCGGGACAGGGGGTGGAAAACTGTTTTTT

j_call: TRBJ1-2
v_call: TRBV7-6
d_call: NA
clone_size: NA
cdr3_length: 15
cdr3_aa: CASSLAPSPHYGYTF
cdr3_nt: TGTGCCAGCAGCTTAGCTCCCAGCCCCCACTATGGCTACACCTTC

j_call: TRBJ2-1
v_call: TRBV5-1
d_call: TRBD2
clone_size: few
cdr3_length: 13
cdr3_aa: CASRGGDYNEQFF
cdr3_nt: TGCGCCAGCCGGGGGGGGGACTACAATGAGCAGTTCTTC

j_call: TRBJ2-2
v_call: TRBV7-3
d_call: TRBD1
clone_size: few
cdr3_length: 15
cdr3_aa: CASSYGQGYTGELFF
cdr3_nt: TGTGCCAGCAGCTACGGACAGGGTTACACCGGGGAGCTGTTTTTT

j_call: TRBJ1-5
v_call: TRBV30
d_call: NA
clone_size: few
cdr3_length: 14
cdr3_aa: CAWSVSHSNQPQHF
cdr3_nt: TGTGCCTGGAGTGTATCACATAGCAATCAGCCCCAGCATTTT

j_call: TRBJ1-5
v_call: TRBV10-3
d_call: NA
clone_size: few
cdr3_length: 13
cdr3_aa: CAIQDYSNQPQHF
cdr3_nt: TGTGCCATACAGGATTATAGCAATCAGCCCCAGCATTTT

j_call: TRBJ1-2
v_call: TRBV15
d_call: NA
clone_size: large
cdr3_length: 16
cdr3_aa: CATSRGVRTDPYGYTF
cdr3_nt: TGTGCCACCAGCAGAGGGGTCAGGACCGACCCCTATGGCTACACCTTC

j_call: TRBJ1-6
v_call: TRBV27
d_call: NA
clone_size: few
cdr3_length: 14
cdr3_aa: CASSPLGVGSPLHF
cdr3_nt: TGTGCCAGCAGTCCTCTGGGGGTTGGCTCACCCCTCCATTTT

j_call: TRBJ1-3
v_call: TRBV4-3
d_call: NA
clone_size: few
cdr3_length: 15
cdr3_aa: CASSQDPGAGNTIYF
cdr3_nt: TGCGCCAGCAGCCAAGACCCGGGGGCTGGAAACACCATATATTTT

j_call: TRBJ1-2
v_call: TRBV5-8
d_call: NA
clone_size: few
cdr3_length: 14
cdr3_aa: CASSFIPVSNGYTF
cdr3_nt: TGTGCCAGCAGCTTTATTCCCGTGAGCAATGGCTACACCTTC

j_call: TRBJ2-1
v_call: TRBV29-1
d_call: NA
clone_size: once
cdr3_length: 10
cdr3_aa: CSVGGYEQFF
cdr3_nt: TGCAGCGTTGGGGGTTATGAGCAGTTCTTC

j_call: TRBJ2-7
v_call: TRBV5-1
d_call: TRBD1
clone_size: few
cdr3_length: 15
cdr3_aa: CASSLRQGPTYEQYF
cdr3_nt: TGCGCCAGCAGCCTAAGACAGGGTCCCACCTACGAGCAGTACTTC

j_call: TRBJ2-1
v_call: TRBV9
d_call: TRBD2
clone_size: large
cdr3_length: 15
cdr3_aa: CASSSGGQAYNEQFF
cdr3_nt: TGTGCCAGCAGCTCGGGGGGGCAGGCCTACAATGAGCAGTTCTTC

j_call: TRBJ2-5
v_call: TRBV18
d_call: NA
clone_size: NA
cdr3_length: 14
cdr3_aa: CASSQEGIQETQYF
cdr3_nt: TGTGCCAGCTCACAAGAGGGGATCCAAGAGACCCAGTACTTC

j_call: TRBJ1-1
v_call: TRBV30
d_call: NA
clone_size: few
cdr3_length: 13
cdr3_aa: CAWNSFSNTEAFF
cdr3_nt: TGTGCTTGGAATTCCTTCTCGAACACTGAAGCTTTCTTT

j_call: TRBJ1-1
v_call: TRBV19
d_call: NA
clone_size: large
cdr3_length: 14
cdr3_aa: CASTPRAGATEAFF
cdr3_nt: TGTGCCAGTACCCCGAGGGCAGGCGCCACTGAAGCTTTCTTT

j_call: TRBJ2-2
v_call: TRBV9
d_call: TRBD1
clone_size: NA
cdr3_length: 15
cdr3_aa: CASSLTGTNTGELFF
cdr3_nt: TGTGCCAGCAGCTTGACAGGGACCAACACCGGGGAGCTGTTTTTT

j_call: TRBJ2-5
v_call: TRBV28
d_call: NA
clone_size: NA
cdr3_length: 15
cdr3_aa: CASSSLFEGGETQYF
cdr3_nt: TGTGCCAGCAGTTCCCTATTTGAGGGCGGAGAGACCCAGTACTTC

j_call: TRBJ2-5
v_call: TRBV29-1
d_call: NA
clone_size: large
cdr3_length: 12
cdr3_aa: CSVGTVQETQYF
cdr3_nt: TGCAGCGTTGGTACAGTCCAAGAGACCCAGTACTTC

j_call: TRBJ2-4
v_call: TRBV7-2
d_call: TRBD2
clone_size: NA
cdr3_length: 18
cdr3_aa: CASTEAGGPSIAKNIQYF
cdr3_nt: TGTGCCAGCACCGAAGCGGGGGGGCCCTCTATAGCCAAAAACATTCAGTACTTC

j_call: TRBJ2-5
v_call: TRBV19
d_call: NA
clone_size: few
cdr3_length: 13
cdr3_aa: CASTEGVQETQYF
cdr3_nt: TGTGCCAGTACGGAAGGGGTCCAAGAGACCCAGTACTTC